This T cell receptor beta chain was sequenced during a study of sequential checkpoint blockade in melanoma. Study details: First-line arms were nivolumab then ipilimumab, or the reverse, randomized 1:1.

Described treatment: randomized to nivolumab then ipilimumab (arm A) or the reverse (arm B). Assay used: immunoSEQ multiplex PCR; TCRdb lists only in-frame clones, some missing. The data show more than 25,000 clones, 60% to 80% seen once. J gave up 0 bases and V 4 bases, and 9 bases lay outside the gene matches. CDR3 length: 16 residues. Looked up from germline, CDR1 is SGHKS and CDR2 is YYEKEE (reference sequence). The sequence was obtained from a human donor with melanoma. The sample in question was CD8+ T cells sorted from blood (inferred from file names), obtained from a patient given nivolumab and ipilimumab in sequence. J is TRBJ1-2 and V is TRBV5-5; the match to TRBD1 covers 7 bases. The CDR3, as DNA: TGTGCCAGCAGCCAGGCTCAGGGGGAAGCTAACTATGGCTACACCTTC. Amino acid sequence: CASSQAQGEANYGYTF.